The rows below give T cell receptor beta chains drawn from one sample of a study of Ad26.COV2.S vaccination and SARS-CoV-2 variants. Assay: immunoSEQ multiplex PCR; the TCRdb copy retains only in-frame clones and omits some. The table has about 420,000 clones, around 87% seen once. The sample here was peripheral blood, taken in a trial of Ad26.COV2.S vaccine versus placebo. These receptors originate from a person aged 18-65 years who received the Ad26.COV2.S COVID-19 vaccine or a placebo. Each CDR3 is given with its conserved first and last residue. A D gene is named only where the DNA matches it firmly. Size is omitted from some rows. Given values are once, few, many or a class for expanded clones.

clone_size,j_call,v_call,d_call,cdr3_aa,cdr3_nt
NA,TRBJ2-6,TRBV9,TRBD1,CASSVSRDREPGANVLTF,TGTGCCAGCAGCGTAAGCCGGGACAGGGAACCTGGGGCCAACGTCCTGACTTTC
NA,TRBJ1-4,TRBV28,TRBD1,CASSTGTGPFFNEKLFF,TGTGCCAGCAGTACCGGGACAGGGCCTTTCTTCAATGAAAAACTGTTTTTT
once,TRBJ1-1,TRBV7-6,TRBD1,CASSRTGMNTEAFF,TGTGCCAGCAGCCGGACAGGGATGAACACTGAAGCTTTCTTT
NA,TRBJ2-1,TRBV6-5,TRBD2,CASRRGRTNEQFF,TGTGCCAGCAGGCGCGGGAGGACTAATGAGCAGTTCTTC
NA,TRBJ1-5,TRBV7-8,NA,CASSLASWEPRRPQHF,TGTGCCAGCAGCTTAGCGTCTTGGGAACCCCGGAGGCCCCAGCATTTT
few,TRBJ1-2,TRBV19,NA,CASSIPGLNYGYTF,TGTGCCAGTAGTATTCCAGGACTAAACTATGGCTACACCTTC
NA,TRBJ1-6,TRBV2,NA,CASSPYRAPGSPLHF,TGTGCCAGCAGCCCCTACAGGGCCCCTGGTTCACCCCTCCACTTT
NA,TRBJ1-1,TRBV18,NA,CASSHRDMDTEAFF,TGTGCCAGCTCGCACAGGGACATGGACACTGAAGCTTTCTTT
once,TRBJ1-2,TRBV5-1,NA,CASSATPRDYYGYTF,TGCGCCAGTAGCGCAACCCCCCGGGACTACTATGGCTACACCTTC
NA,TRBJ2-3,TRBV4-3,TRBD2,CASSQGAGVIDTQYF,TGCGCCAGCAGCCAAGGAGCGGGGGTAATAGATACGCAGTATTTT
NA,TRBJ2-7,TRBV7-9,NA,CASSSGQSSYEQYF,TGTGCCAGCAGCTCTGGACAGTCCAGTTACGAGCAGTACTTC
NA,TRBJ2-3,TRBV4-2,NA,CASSQDLGDSTDTQYF,TGTGCCAGCAGCCAAGATCTCGGGGACAGCACAGATACGCAGTATTTT
NA,TRBJ2-3,TRBV11-3,TRBD2,CASSSRVSGGSTDTQYF,TGTGCCAGCAGCTCTAGAGTCTCGGGGGGAAGCACAGATACGCAGTATTTT
NA,TRBJ1-1,TRBV30,NA,CAWSVPRLSPTPAFF,TGTGCCTGGAGTGTACCCCGACTAAGTCCTACCCCAGCTTTCTTT
NA,TRBJ2-7,TRBV6-5,TRBD2,CASGGLAGWEQYF,TGTGCCAGCGGGGGACTAGCGGGATGGGAGCAGTACTTC
NA,TRBJ2-1,TRBV25-1,NA,CASSEYRRGNYNEQFF,TGTGCCAGCAGTGAATATAGACGGGGCAATTACAATGAGCAGTTCTTC
NA,TRBJ2-3,TRBV19,TRBD1,CASSPTGMVDTQYF,TGTGCCAGTAGTCCGACAGGGATGGTAGATACGCAGTATTTT
NA,TRBJ1-4,TRBV28,NA,CASSHPSTNEKLFF,TGTGCCAGCAGTCACCCGTCAACTAATGAAAAACTGTTTTTT
once,TRBJ2-2,TRBV5-8,NA,CASSLRDTGELFF,TGTGCCAGCAGCTTGAGGGACACCGGGGAGCTGTTTTTT
NA,TRBJ2-4,TRBV24-1,TRBD2,CATSDFEGGQNIQYF,TGTGCCACCAGTGATTTTGAGGGAGGGCAGAACATTCAGTACTTC
NA,TRBJ1-2,TRBV12-3/TRBV12-4,TRBD1,CASRIQGVEGYTF,TGTGCCAGCAGAATACAGGGGGTGGAAGGCTACACCTTC
NA,TRBJ1-3,TRBV5-5,NA,CASSFRAGLGNTIYF,TGTGCCAGCAGCTTTCGGGCGGGTTTAGGAAACACCATATATTTT
NA,TRBJ2-1,TRBV28,NA,CASSLGYNEQFF,TGTGCCAGCAGCCTGGGATACAATGAGCAGTTCTTC
few,TRBJ2-7,TRBV6-5,NA,CASSYRTASYEQYF,TGTGCCAGCAGTTACAGGACAGCCTCCTACGAGCAGTACTTC
NA,TRBJ1-1,TRBV19,NA,CASSPGTLLSSPEAFF,TGTGCCAGTAGTCCAGGGACTTTATTAAGTTCCCCCGAAGCTTTCTTT
NA,TRBJ1-1,TRBV7-3,NA,CASSPIGIGEAFF,TGTGCCAGCAGCCCTATTGGGATTGGAGAAGCTTTCTTT
NA,TRBJ2-5,TRBV10-3,NA,CAISGKIQETQYF,TGTGCCATCAGTGGCAAAATCCAAGAGACCCAGTACTTC
NA,TRBJ2-1,TRBV15,NA,CATGGVRSNNEQFF,TGTGCCACCGGGGGAGTGAGGTCGAACAATGAGCAGTTCTTC
NA,TRBJ2-5,TRBV6-5,NA,CASSLGRGAETQYF,TGTGCCAGCAGTCTCGGCAGGGGGGCAGAGACCCAGTACTTC
NA,TRBJ2-7,TRBV28,NA,CASSLFVRGAEQYF,TGTGCCAGCAGTTTATTTGTTCGGGGGGCCGAGCAGTACTTC
NA,TRBJ1-1,TRBV2,NA,CASLFPGEGAFF,TGTGCCAGCTTATTCCCGGGGGAGGGGGCTTTCTTT
NA,TRBJ2-2,TRBV27,NA,CASSAFRVTGELFF,TGTGCCAGCAGTGCGTTCAGGGTCACCGGGGAGCTGTTTTTT
NA,TRBJ2-5,TRBV28,NA,CAGGHQETQYF,TGTGCCGGGGGACACCAAGAGACCCAGTACTTC
NA,TRBJ2-5,TRBV6-4,NA,CASSLTYLQETQYF,TGTGCCAGCAGCTTGACATATCTCCAAGAGACCCAGTACTTC
NA,TRBJ1-5,TRBV28,NA,CASSPGHLEEQPQHF,TGTGCCAGCAGCCCCGGACACCTAGAGGAACAGCCCCAGCATTTT
few,TRBJ2-5,TRBV5-1,TRBD1,CASSLEGGEAETQYF,TGCGCCAGCAGCTTGGAAGGGGGCGAGGCAGAGACCCAGTACTTC
NA,TRBJ2-1,TRBV2,NA,CAQQVPPKGQFF,TGTGCCCAACAGGTACCTCCAAAGGGGCAGTTCTTC
NA,TRBJ1-1,TRBV4-3,NA,CASSPSWQNTEAFF,TGCGCCAGCAGCCCGTCGTGGCAGAACACTGAAGCTTTCTTT
NA,TRBJ2-1,TRBV6-5,TRBD2,CASSSAGVVDEQFF,TGTGCCAGCAGTTCAGCGGGGGTGGTGGATGAGCAGTTCTTC
NA,TRBJ1-2,TRBV30,TRBD1,CAWSVTGGGYTF,TGTGCCTGGAGTGTGACAGGGGGTGGCTACACCTTC
NA,TRBJ2-2,TRBV4-2,NA,CASSQVHVDTGELFF,TGTGCCAGCAGCCAAGTGCATGTGGACACCGGGGAGCTGTTTTTT
NA,TRBJ1-1,TRBV4-3,NA,CASSPIQGTVEAFF,TGCGCCAGCAGCCCCATACAGGGCACCGTAGAAGCTTTCTTT
NA,TRBJ2-2,TRBV19,NA,CASSSMGGELFF,TGTGCCAGTAGTAGTATGGGCGGGGAGCTGTTTTTT
NA,TRBJ1-5,TRBV9,NA,CASSGGISNQPQHF,TGTGCCAGCAGCGGGGGGATTAGCAATCAGCCCCAGCATTTT
NA,TRBJ2-3,TRBV7-2,NA,CASSPWMGSPPDTQYF,TGTGCCAGCAGCCCCTGGATGGGATCTCCCCCAGATACGCAGTATTTT
NA,TRBJ2-3,TRBV6-5,NA,CASSYSGGTDTDTQYF,TGTGCCAGCAGTTACTCGGGAGGAACCGACACAGATACGCAGTATTTT
NA,TRBJ2-7,TRBV4-2,TRBD2,CASSQDLSGGPYEQYF,TGTGCCAGCAGCCAAGATCTAAGCGGGGGGCCCTACGAGCAGTACTTC
NA,TRBJ1-6,TRBV3-1/TRBV3-2,TRBD1,CASSQDLIRGLGYSPLHF,TGTGCCAGCAGCCAAGATCTTATCAGGGGGCTCGGGTATTCACCCCTCCACTTT
NA,TRBJ2-7,TRBV5-8,NA,CASSLQSSIEQYF,TGTGCCAGCAGCTTGCAATCCAGTATCGAGCAGTACTTC
NA,TRBJ2-7,TRBV6-2/TRBV6-3,NA,CASSYDEVYEQYF,TGTGCCAGCAGTTACGACGAAGTCTACGAGCAGTACTTC
NA,TRBJ1-6,TRBV28,NA,CATTAGLSSPLHF,TGTGCCACTACGGCGGGGCTAAGTTCACCCCTCCACTTT
NA,TRBJ2-7,TRBV5-6,NA,CASSWGTEIYEQYF,TGTGCCAGCAGCTGGGGGACGGAGATCTACGAGCAGTACTTC
NA,TRBJ1-5,TRBV19,NA,CASSFGERSNQPQHF,TGTGCCAGTAGTTTTGGGGAGAGGAGCAATCAGCCCCAGCATTTT
NA,TRBJ1-1,TRBV6-5,TRBD1,CASTWTGPNTEAFF,TGTGCCAGCACTTGGACAGGCCCGAACACTGAAGCTTTCTTT